This TCR beta chain is drawn from a study of CD8+ T cells in alopecia areata. CDR3 size: 19 residues. Germline trimming cut 0 bases from V and 0 bases from J; bases unmatched to any gene: 14. Looked up from germline, CDR1 is MGHRA and CDR2 is YSYEKL. cDNA serving as the sequencing template came from extracted, reverse transcribed RNA. Sequencing was performed with immunoSEQ multiplex PCR; in TCRdb, only in-frame clones are kept and a portion is missing. Here the sample spans more than 11,000 clones, 58% being singletons. CD4+ cells of four to six patients were subjected to sorting into CD25+CD127- cells. Peripheral blood, together with lesional scalp punch biopsies, was collected from alopecia areata patients. The study, taken as a whole, reports: Alphabeta T cells residing in normal skin are also sequenced in scalp samples. Clonality was higher in lesional than normal scalp, especially in alopecia totalis/universalis.

This clone was seen a handful of times. Its target is unknown. Sequenced material: CD4+ Tregs sorted from blood. The chain couples TRBV4-1 to TRBJ2-7, with 7 bases that match TRBD1. The sequence derives from a human donor with alopecia areata. This CDR3 is CASSQDVETGAHYSYEQYF. Here the CDR3 DNA reads TGCGCCAGCAGCCAAGACGTTGAAACAGGGGCGCACTACTCCTACGAGCAGTACTTC.